Following are 30 T cell receptor beta chains from one sample sequenced in a study of blood T cell repertoires in COVID-19. Using immunoSEQ multiplex PCR, the repertoire was profiled, and TCRdb retains in-frame clones only, with some absent. The sample gives about 100,000 clones, around 90% of which show up once; roughly 5% is in the top ten. Sequencing input: peripheral blood. Every receptor here comes from a human donor in a cohort sampled during active COVID-19.

The V and J genes are TRBV20-1 and TRBJ2-7; TRBD1 agrees at 7 bases. The CDR3 has 11 amino acids. From germline, CDR1 is DFQATT and CDR2 SNEGSKA (reference sequence). With V trimmed by 6 bases and J by 6 bases, 5 bases remained unmatched. CDR3: CSARGQGEQYF. DNA for the CDR3: TGCAGTGCGAGGGGGCAGGGCGAGCAGTACTTC.

This chain links TRBV6-1 with TRBJ2-2; possible D gene TRBD1, 6 bases. Germline CDR1 MNHNS, CDR2 SASEGT. V was pared by 1 base and J by 6 bases, with 12 bases between. CDR3 length: 15 residues. CDR3 sequence reads: CASSEGGGGPGELFF. The CDR3 coding sequence is TGTGCCAGCAGTGAAGGAGGGGGTGGGCCCGGGGAGCTGTTTTTT.

This clone was detected once. This chain connects TRBV12-3 or TRBV12-4 to TRBJ1-1; 7 positions agree with TRBD1. The trim removed 6 bases at V and 10 bases at J, leaving 11 bases unmatched. The CDR3 extends over 13 amino acids. The CDR3: CASSLFAGGGAFF. The CDR3 DNA sequence: TGTGCCAGCAGCCTGTTTGCAGGGGGTGGAGCTTTCTTT.

The chain carries TRBV25-1 and TRBJ1-2; tentative D call: TRBD1 (6 bases). The CDR3 spans 16 residues. The germline V gene encodes CDR1 MGHDK and CDR2 SYGVNS. With 3 bases removed from V and 2 bases from J, the gap between germline ends came to 16 bases. The CDR3 DNA is TGTGCCAGCAGTGATCCGGGAAGGGGGTCCAACTATGGCTACACCTTC. Its translation: CASSDPGRGSNYGYTF.

This chain uses TRBV5-1 with TRBJ2-1, with TRBD2 identical over 11 bases. CDR3 length equals 15 residues. Losses at the gene ends were 0 bases for V and 6 bases for J; bases not matched to a gene: 2. Germline assignment: CDR1 SGHRS and CDR2 YFSETQ. The CDR3 sequence is CASSLVTSGTNEQFF. The CDR3 bases are TGCGCCAGCAGCTTGGTGACTAGCGGGACCAATGAGCAGTTCTTC.

The genes are TRBV6-1 and TRBJ1-1; 7 nucleotides match TRBD1. CDR1 and CDR2 (germline): MNHNS, SASEGT. The CDR3 is 18 amino acids. After removal of 2 bases from V and 2 bases from J, the junction contained 14 bases not matched to a gene. CDR3 sequence: CASSERQGLWIVNTEAFF. CDR3 DNA: TGTGCCAGCAGTGAACGACAGGGCTTATGGATTGTTAACACTGAAGCTTTCTTT.

This clone was detected ten times or more. V and J are TRBV4-2 and TRBJ2-7; TRBD2 agrees at 8 bases. Germline CDR1 reads LGHNA; CDR2 reads YNFKEQ. The junction had 11 bases not matched to a gene; V was cut back by 2 bases and J by 5 bases. This CDR3 is built from 16 residues. In DNA form, the CDR3 reads TGTGCCAGCAGCCAAAAACTTGGGCGGGAGGACCACGAGCAGTACTTC. This sequence encodes CASSQKLGREDHEQYF.

This chain connects TRBV5-1 to TRBJ2-5; 8 bases match TRBD1. The ends lost 0 bases at V and 4 bases at J; junction bases unmatched: 2. Germline V lookup: CDR1 SGHRS, CDR2 YFSETQ. This CDR3 has 14 residues. The DNA of the CDR3 is TGCGCCAGCAGCTTGGAAGGGACAGGAGAGACCCAGTACTTC. Its protein is CASSLEGTGETQYF.

J is TRBJ1-1 and V is TRBV27, with D uncertain. This CDR3 region has 15 residues. The V end lost 1 base, the J end lost 1 base, and 10 bases lay between the germline ends. Per the germline V gene, CDR1 is MNHEY and CDR2 is SMNVEV (reference sequence). Here the CDR3 DNA reads TGTGCCAGCAGTTTATACGGCAGGCGGAACACTGAAGCTTTCTTT. It translates to CASSLYGRRNTEAFF.

V and J are TRBV19 and TRBJ2-1; 10 positions match TRBD2. CDR1 is LNHDA, CDR2 SQIVND, per germline (reference sequence). Trimming removed 4 bases from V and 5 bases from J; junction bases left unmatched: 5. This CDR3 has 15 residues. The CDR3 loop is CASSRSGRGNNEQFF. The CDR3 DNA follows: TGTGCCAGTAGTAGAAGCGGGAGGGGTAACAATGAGCAGTTCTTC. The full variable domain, rest sourced from reference TRBV19 and TRBJ2-1, is DGGITQSPKYLFRKEGQNVTLSCEQNLNHDAMYWYRQDPGQGLRLIYYSQIVNDFQKGDIAEGYSVSREKKESFPLTVTSAQKNPTAFYLCASSRSGRGNNEQFFGPGTRLTVL.

This clone has just one count. The chain joins TRBV27 to TRBJ1-1, with a weak D call TRBD1 (6 bases). There are 14 residues in the CDR3. Germline assignment: CDR1 MNHEY and CDR2 SMNVEV (reference sequence). The V gene lost 3 bases and the J gene lost 12 bases, with 20 bases spanning the gap. The CDR3 is CASSFYDRPGETFF. Written as DNA, the CDR3 is TGTGCCAGCAGTTTCTACGACAGGCCGGGCGAAACTTTCTTT.

The chain carries TRBV10-1 and TRBJ2-2; D gene unclear. The CDR3 has 15 amino acids. In germline, CDR1 is WNHNN, CDR2 SYGVQD (reference sequence). Trimming left V 3 bases short and J 6 bases short, with 14 bases between. The CDR3 loop reads CASSETMLRSGELFF. CDR3 nucleotides: TGCGCCAGCAGTGAAACTATGCTGAGATCCGGGGAGCTGTTTTTT.

The V call is TRBV5-1, the J call TRBJ1-6, with D maybe TRBD1 (5 bases). Deletions cut 0 bases from V and 10 bases from J, with 11 bases between. Per the germline V gene, CDR1 is SGHRS and CDR2 is YFSETQ. The CDR3 sequence is 14 residues long. CDR3 in DNA: TGCGCCAGCAGCTTGGAAGGGGATCGATCACCCCTCCACTTT. It codes for CASSLEGDRSPLHF.

The V gene is TRBV3-1 (or the pseudogene TRBV3-2), the J gene TRBJ2-2; TRBD2 might be the D (5 bases). Germline V gene data show CDR1 as LGHDT and CDR2 as YNNKEL (reference sequence). Trimming took off 1 base at V and 6 bases at J, with 6 bases between the two ends. The CDR3 sequence is 13 residues long. The CDR3 DNA reads as TGTGCCAGCAGCCAAGGAGGGTCCGGGGAGCTGTTTTTT. Protein sequence: CASSQGGSGELFF.

The chain combines TRBV29-1 with TRBJ2-2, with D perhaps TRBD1 (5 bases). The germline V gene has CDR1 SQVTM and CDR2 ANQGSEA. The CDR3 covers 13 residues. Trimming removed 5 bases from V and 3 bases from J, with 10 bases in between. CDR3 protein: CSVKRGDTGELFF. CDR3 DNA sequence: TGCAGCGTTAAAAGGGGCGACACCGGGGAGCTGTTTTTT.

This clone was picked up one time. The chain has TRBV5-4 and TRBJ2-1; TRBD1 is a possible D gene (6 bases). The germline V gene encodes CDR1 SGHNT and CDR2 YYREEE (reference sequence). The CDR3 is 13 amino acids. V was shortened by 4 bases and J by 6 bases, with 11 bases between the two germline ends. The CDR3: CASSVTDSNEQFF. The CDR3 DNA is TGTGCCAGCAGCGTTACGGACAGCAATGAGCAGTTCTTC. Using reference TRBV5-4 and TRBJ2-1 for the parts outside the CDR3, the full variable domain is ETGVTQSPTHLIKTRGQQVTLRCSSQSGHNTVSWYQQALGQGPQFIFQYYREEENGRGNFPPRFSGLQFPNYSSELNVNALELDDSALYLCASSVTDSNEQFFGPGTRLTVL.

This clone showed up just once. V usage is TRBV3-1 (or the pseudogene TRBV3-2) and J usage is TRBJ1-1; D may be TRBD1 (5 bases). CDR1 LGHDT and CDR2 YNNKEL come from the germline V gene (reference sequence). Trimming pared 4 bases from V and 1 base from J, leaving 10 bases between. There are 14 residues in the CDR3. The CDR3 region is CASSPRGGNTEAFF. CDR3 nucleotide sequence: TGTGCCAGCAGCCCTCGGGGGGGGAACACTGAAGCTTTCTTT.

The chain is built from TRBV27 and TRBJ2-2; D possibly corresponds to TRBD1 (5 bases). This CDR3 region has 16 residues. V shed 2 bases and J shed 2 bases, with 12 bases lying between them. The V gene's germline CDR1 is MNHEY and CDR2 SMNVEV (reference sequence). The CDR3, as DNA: TGTGCCAGCAGTTTACAGGGCACTATAAACACCGGGGAGCTGTTTTTT. Its protein product is CASSLQGTINTGELFF.

J is TRBJ2-1 and V is TRBV10-3, with 12 bases lining up with TRBD2. The CDR3 is 15 amino acids. Unmatched junction bases numbered 4, after V lost 8 bases and J lost 2 bases. CDR1 is ENHRY and CDR2 is SYGVKD in the germline V gene. As DNA, the CDR3 is TGTGCCATCGGACTAGCGGGGTGGGCCTACAATGAGCAGTTCTTC. It is translated as CAIGLAGWAYNEQFF.

V and J are TRBV5-1 and TRBJ2-7, with 9 bases matching TRBD1. The CDR3 contains 16 residues. The junction had 9 bases not matched to a gene; V was cut back by 5 bases and J by 0 bases. Per germline, CDR1 SGHRS and CDR2 YFSETQ. The DNA of the CDR3 is TGCGCCAGCAGAATGGCCGGACAGGGGTCCTCCTACGAGCAGTACTTC. This sequence encodes CASRMAGQGSSYEQYF.

The V call is TRBV6-6, the J call TRBJ2-4; maybe TRBD2 (5 bases). CDR3 size: 16 residues. Germline V gene sequence: CDR1 MNHNY, CDR2 SVGAGI (reference sequence). The V end lost 6 bases, the J end lost 0 bases, and 15 bases lay between the germline ends. CDR3 loop: CASRPPLDLAKNIQYF. The CDR3 DNA follows: TGTGCCAGCAGGCCCCCATTGGACTTAGCCAAAAACATTCAGTACTTC.

The gene calls are TRBV5-1 and TRBJ2-2; 9 bases fit TRBD2. After removal of 3 bases from V and 2 bases from J, the junction contained 8 bases not matched to a gene. Germline CDR1 and CDR2: SGHRS and YFSETQ. The CDR3 is made up of 17 amino acids. The CDR3, as DNA: TGCGCCAGCAGCTCAACTATAGCGGGAGCTAACACCGGGGAGCTGTTTTTT. The encoded protein is CASSSTIAGANTGELFF.

The J gene is TRBJ1-2, the V gene TRBV14; 8 positions match TRBD1. Germline trimming cut 3 bases from V and 4 bases from J; bases unmatched to any gene: 19. CDR3 length: 19 residues. Germline V gives CDR1 SGHDN, CDR2 FVKESK. CDR3 amino acids: CASSQTSWTGQPRGYGYTF. The CDR3 DNA reads TGTGCCAGCAGCCAGACCAGCTGGACAGGGCAACCTCGGGGCTATGGCTACACCTTC.

The chain carries TRBV24-1 and TRBJ2-2; perhaps TRBD2 as D (5 bases). The CDR3 runs 15 residues. With 4 bases removed from V and 7 bases from J, the gap between germline ends came to 15 bases. The germline CDR1 and CDR2 sequences are KGHDR and SFDVKD. In DNA, the CDR3 is TGTGCCACCAGTGAGGCTTCGGCGGGCCGCGGGGAGCTGTTTTTT. This translates into CATSEASAGRGELFF.

The chain links TRBV18 to TRBJ2-2; TRBD2 matches 7 bases. The CDR3 has 15 amino acids. In germline, CDR1 is KGHSH, CDR2 LQKENI. J lost 6 bases, V lost 0 bases, and 4 bases had no gene match. CDR3 region: CASSPPNREAGELFF. Here the CDR3 DNA reads TGTGCCAGCTCACCACCAAACCGGGAGGCCGGGGAGCTGTTTTTT.

The CDR3 DNA is TGCGCCAGCAGCTTAGGACTAGCGGGAGGGCCCAATGAGCAGTTCTTC. It codes for CASSLGLAGGPNEQFF. The chain combines TRBV5-1 with TRBJ2-1; TRBD2 aligns across 15 bases. Trimming at V came to 2 bases and at J to 6 bases, leaving 3 bases not matched to a gene. Germline lookup yields CDR1 SGHRS and CDR2 YFSETQ. CDR3 length equals 16 residues.

The chain recombines TRBV19 with TRBJ1-1; 8 bases are a match to TRBD1. CDR1 is LNHDA and CDR2 is SQIVND in the germline V gene (reference sequence). With 5 bases clipped from V and 5 bases from J, the junction kept 4 bases outside the gene matches. The CDR3 runs 13 residues. The chain's CDR3 is CASSRTGRTEAFF. As DNA, the CDR3 is TGTGCCAGTAGTCGGACAGGGAGGACTGAAGCTTTCTTT. The full variable domain, rest sourced from reference TRBV19 and TRBJ1-1, is DGGITQSPKYLFRKEGQNVTLSCEQNLNHDAMYWYRQDPGQGLRLIYYSQIVNDFQKGDIAEGYSVSREKKESFPLTVTSAQKNPTAFYLCASSRTGRTEAFFGQGTRLTVV.

The genes are TRBV30 and TRBJ2-3, with D maybe TRBD1 (5 bases). CDR1 is GTSNPN, CDR2 SVGIG, per germline (reference sequence). Between the trimmed V and J ends, which lost 0 bases and 9 bases, there was a span of 10 bases. This CDR3 region has 12 residues. For the CDR3, the DNA is TGTGCCTGGAGTGTACTGGCAGGGACGCAGTATTTT. Translation gives CAWSVLAGTQYF.

This clone came up once. The chain is built from TRBV3-1 (or the pseudogene TRBV3-2) and TRBJ2-1; TRBD2 matches at 8 bases. V lost 0 bases and J lost 3; bases outside the gene matches: 7. The CDR3 is 17 residues long. Germline V CDR1 and CDR2: LGHDT, YNNKEL (reference sequence). The CDR3 coding sequence is TGTGCCAGCAGCCAAGACTCTTTCCTAGCGGGCTACAATGAGCAGTTCTTC. It translates to CASSQDSFLAGYNEQFF.

Notes on this clone: The sample contains more than one DNA sequence encoding this CDR3. The V gene is TRBV3-1 (or the pseudogene TRBV3-2), the J gene TRBJ1-6; TRBD1 agrees at 9 bases. The CDR3 has 15 amino acids. The V gene's germline CDR1 is LGHDT and CDR2 YNNKEL (reference sequence). The junction had 1 base not matched to a gene; V was cut back by 1 base and J by 6 bases. The CDR3 spells CASSQGTGVNSPLHF. CDR3 bases: TGTGCCAGCAGCCAAGGGACAGGGGTTAATTCACCCCTCCACTTT.